In this sample, the clone carrying this TCR beta chain turned up many times. As to time point: patch test 1, 2 weeks after DPC sensitization. Treatment reported: therapeutic diphenylcyclopropenone sensitization with weekly scalp DPC. V shed 2 bases and J shed 6 bases, with 10 bases lying between them. Germline values: CDR1 SGHTA, CDR2 FQGTGA. CDR3 length: 13 residues. These data are taken from a study of human T cells and chemical hapten exposure. Via MiXCR, TCRdb re-called the RACE reads, giving one row per CDR3 protein. Here the sample spans approximately 80,000 distinct CDR3 sequences, 7% to 8% being singletons.

This TCR was sampled from a woman aged 30 to 39 with alopecia areata. Some clones in this sample may be carry-over from other donors' samples. Sequenced material: whole blood, taken in connection with sensitization to the hapten diphenylcyclopropenone (DPC). This chain joins TRBV7-3 and TRBJ1-2; TRBD1 might be the D (6 bases). This chain's CDR3 is CASSLSGGDGYTF. The CDR3 nucleotides read TGTGCCAGCAGCTTATCCGGGGGCGATGGCTACACCTTC.